These 20 T cell receptor beta chains came from one sample sequenced in a study of beta chain features in type 1 diabetes. Expressed TCRB transcripts were sequenced because the isolated RNA had all been reverse transcribed beforehand. The table came from immunoSEQ multiplex PCR; TCRdb's copy has only in-frame clones and leaves some out. The top ten clones hold about 0.5% of a sample with under 200,000 clones, about 8.3% of them seen once. These TCRs are of unknown antigen specificity. Findings and caveats of the study: All four CD4+ subsets from Type 1 diabetes patients carried moderately but significantly shorter TCRB CDR3s.

Sequencing used central memory CD4+ T cells from blood. These receptors were taken from a woman aged 18-29 years with type 1 diabetes.

This clone was detected only a few times. The chain combines TRBV4-3 with TRBJ2-7, with 9 bases matching TRBD1. Losses at the gene ends were 2 bases for V and 3 bases for J; bases not matched to a gene: 5. The CDR3 is 15 amino acids. The germline V gene has CDR1 LGHNA and CDR2 YSLEER. The CDR3 DNA sequence: TGCGCCAGCAGCCAACGATTGGGACAGGGCTACGAGCAGTACTTC. Protein: CASSQRLGQGYEQYF.

The chain joins TRBV2 to TRBJ1-5; maybe TRBD1 (5 bases). The CDR3 runs to 12 residues. Germline CDR1 SNHLY, CDR2 FYNNEI. Trimming removed 6 bases at V and 2 bases at J, with 5 bases between. In DNA, the CDR3 is TGTGCCAGCAGCAGGGGCAATCAGCCCCAGCATTTT. Protein: CASSRGNQPQHF.

Comment on this clone: Different DNA sequences within this sample yield the same CDR3. The J gene is TRBJ1-1, the V gene TRBV6-6; 7 nucleotides align to TRBD1. The junction had 3 bases not matched to a gene; V was cut back by 0 bases and J by 5 bases. The CDR3 totals 14 residues. Germline CDR1 reads MNHNY; CDR2 reads SVGAGI (reference sequence). Here the CDR3 reads CASSYSTGETEAFF. The CDR3 DNA is TGTGCCAGCAGTTACTCTACAGGGGAGACTGAAGCTTTCTTT.

The genes are TRBV30 and TRBJ1-5, with a possible D match to TRBD1 (5 bases). CDR1 GTSNPN and CDR2 SVGIG come from the germline V gene (reference sequence). The CDR3 consists of 16 residues. Trimming removed 0 bases from V and 2 bases from J, with 14 bases in between. The CDR3 DNA is TGTGCCTGGAGTGTACGTCTCCAACAGGGCAATCAGCCCCAGCATTTT. It translates to CAWSVRLQQGNQPQHF.

A few counts support this clone. V gene TRBV27 combines with J gene TRBJ2-7, with 10 bases identical to TRBD2. The CDR3 has 15 amino acids. Germline CDR1 reads MNHEY; CDR2 reads SMNVEV (reference sequence). V was clipped by 7 bases and J by 6 bases; unmatched bases: 12. CDR3 protein: CASTPRASGSGEQYF. For the CDR3, the DNA is TGTGCCAGCACCCCCCGGGCTAGCGGGAGCGGCGAGCAGTACTTC.

This clone showed up just a few times. The V call is TRBV5-1, the J call TRBJ2-1, with D unclear. Trimming shortened V by 0 bases and J by 4 bases, and 11 bases separated the two germline ends. Germline values: CDR1 SGHRS, CDR2 YFSETQ. This CDR3 comprises 15 residues. The CDR3 sequence: CASSLGSISYNEQFF. The CDR3 DNA follows: TGCGCCAGCAGCTTGGGGAGTATTTCGTACAATGAGCAGTTCTTC.

The chain links TRBV25-1 to TRBJ2-1, with 12 bases lining up with TRBD2. Germline CDR1 reads MGHDK; CDR2 reads SYGVNS. Germline trimming cut 4 bases from V and 1 base from J; bases unmatched to any gene: 8. The length of the CDR3 is 18 residues. As DNA, the CDR3 is TGTGCCAGCAGTGTCGGTACTAGCGGGGGGTTTTCCTACAATGAGCAGTTCTTC. It encodes CASSVGTSGGFSYNEQFF.

In this sample, this clone turned up a few times. The chain is built from TRBV4-1 and TRBJ1-2; a weak D match, TRBD1 (5 bases). CDR1 and CDR2 from the germline V gene are MGHRA and YSYEKL. There are 16 residues in the CDR3. Trimming left V 2 bases short and J 2 bases short, with 15 bases between. Here the CDR3 DNA reads TGCGCCAGCAGCCAAACAAGTAGGGGAGGAAACTATGGCTACACCTTC. Its protein is CASSQTSRGGNYGYTF.

There are many counts of this clone. V usage is TRBV28 and J usage is TRBJ2-7; perhaps TRBD2 as D (6 bases). Germline loops: CDR1 MDHEN, CDR2 SYDVKM. The CDR3 is made up of 14 amino acids. Deletions cut 0 bases from V and 3 bases from J, with 9 bases between. CDR3 in DNA: TGTGCCAGCAGTTTATGGACTAGAGGCTACGAGCAGTACTTC. Protein product: CASSLWTRGYEQYF.

This clone has more than one count but fewer than ten. The DNA of the CDR3 is TGTGCCGGGGACAGGAGTAACGTGGATACGCAGTATTTT. It translates to CAGDRSNVDTQYF. The gene calls are TRBV30 and TRBJ2-3; 8 bases align to TRBD1. The germline V gene encodes CDR1 GTSNPN and CDR2 SVGIG (reference sequence). V shed 8 bases and J 6 bases; nucleotides not matched to a gene: 10. The CDR3 runs 13 residues. Based on the CDR3 plus reference TRBV30 and TRBJ2-3, the full variable domain is SQTIHQWPATLVQPVGSPLSLECTVEGTSNPNLYWYRQAAGRGLQLLFYSVGIGQISSEVPQNLSASRPQDRQFILSSKKLLLSDSGFYLCAGDRSNVDTQYFGPGTRLTVL.

This clone was counted a few times. V is TRBV11-2 and J is TRBJ1-1; maybe TRBD1 (5 bases). Germline lookup yields CDR1 SGHAT and CDR2 FQNNGV. The V end was cut by 6 bases, the J end by 0 bases, with 8 bases between. The CDR3 loop spans 13 amino acids. The CDR3 region has the DNA TGTGCCAGCAGTGACAGTATGAACACTGAAGCTTTCTTT. This codes for CASSDSMNTEAFF.

In its sample, this clone was seen a few times. The CDR3 protein is CASSQTRGSYNEQFF. CDR3 in DNA: TGTGCCAGCAGCCAGACTAGAGGGTCCTACAATGAGCAGTTCTTC. The rearrangement links TRBV5-4 to TRBJ2-1; possibly TRBD2 for D (6 bases). The V gene's germline CDR1 is SGHNT and CDR2 YYREEE (reference sequence). The CDR3 is 15 residues long. V dropped 4 bases and J dropped 1 base, with 12 bases sitting between them.

In this sample, this clone turned up a few times. This chain joins TRBV6-5 and TRBJ2-4; D uncertain. This CDR3 is 15 amino acids long. The V end lost 0 bases, the J end lost 0 bases, and 6 bases lay between the germline ends. The V gene's germline CDR1 is MNHEY and CDR2 SVGAGI. The CDR3 bases are TGTGCCAGCAGTTACTCGAGTAGAGCCAAAAACATTCAGTACTTC. Its protein product is CASSYSSRAKNIQYF.

The rearrangement joins TRBV7-2 to TRBJ2-5, with 10 bases that match TRBD2. Germline V lookup: CDR1 SGHTA, CDR2 FQGNSA. V lost 0 bases and J lost 5; bases outside the gene matches: 12. The CDR3 length is 18 residues. The CDR3 bases are TGTGCCAGCAGCTTAGCGTATGGGGAGCGGGAGGGCTTTGAGACCCAGTACTTC. Translation gives CASSLAYGEREGFETQYF. Based on the CDR3 plus reference TRBV7-2 and TRBJ2-5, the full variable domain is GAGVSQSPSNKVTEKGKDVELRCDPISGHTALYWYRQSLGQGLEFLIYFQGNSAPDKSGLPSDRFSAERTGGSVSTLTIQRTQQEDSAVYLCASSLAYGEREGFETQYFGPGTRLLVL.

This clone was counted a few times. CDR3 bases: TGTGCCAGCAGCGTTACAGGGGGTCTCGGTGAGACCCAGTACTTC. Encoded protein: CASSVTGGLGETQYF. The chain couples TRBV7-3 to TRBJ2-5; 8 positions agree with TRBD1. Trimming at V came to 5 bases and at J to 5 bases, leaving 10 bases not matched to a gene. CDR1 is SGHTA, CDR2 FQGTGA, per germline. This CDR3 spans 15 amino acids.

This clone was seen more than once but under ten times. The V call is TRBV5-6, the J call TRBJ1-6, with D perhaps TRBD1 (5 bases). Trimming left V 3 bases short and J 8 bases short, with 12 bases between. CDR3 length: 14 residues. CDR1 and CDR2 (germline): SGHDT, YYEEEE. CDR3 sequence (DNA): TGTGCCAGCAGCTGGGGACTGGGAGATTCACCCCTCCACTTT. It specifies CASSWGLGDSPLHF.

This chain joins TRBV7-8 and TRBJ2-1; TRBD2 agrees at 7 bases. The CDR3 runs 15 residues. V lost 5 bases to trimming and J lost 0 bases; unmatched junction nucleotides: 4. Germline V CDR1 and CDR2: SGHVS, FQNEAQ. The CDR3 here is CASSGRGTSYNEQFF. The DNA of the CDR3 is TGTGCCAGCAGCGGGCGGGGGACCTCCTACAATGAGCAGTTCTTC.

This clone showed up just a few times. The V gene is TRBV9, the J gene TRBJ2-7; no clear D. This CDR3 has 11 residues. V shed 7 bases and J shed 0 bases, with 5 bases lying between them. Germline CDR1 is SGDLS and CDR2 is YYNGEE. CDR3 residues: CASGRSYEQYF. As DNA, the CDR3 is TGTGCCAGCGGCCGCTCCTACGAGCAGTACTTC.

V and J are TRBV4-3 and TRBJ2-3; 7 bases are a match to TRBD2. The germline gives CDR1 LGHNA, CDR2 YSLEER. The CDR3 is 14 residues long. V gave up 1 base and J gave up 4 bases; unmatched junction bases: 2. The CDR3 DNA reads TGCGCCAGCAGCCAAGCCCTAGCGGCAGATACGCAGTATTTT. Protein: CASSQALAADTQYF.

This clone was picked up a small number of times. This chain uses TRBV7-6 with TRBJ2-5; possible D gene TRBD1, 6 bases. The germline CDR1 and CDR2 sequences are SGHVS and FNYEAQ. The CDR3 extends over 17 amino acids. Trimming shortened V by 5 bases and J by 4 bases, and 23 bases separated the two germline ends. Here the CDR3 reads CASSPPRSRGYRETQYF. Written as DNA, the CDR3 is TGTGCCAGCAGCCCTCCTCGTTCCAGGGGTTATAGAGAGACCCAGTACTTC.